Each of the 5 T cell receptor beta chains below was sequenced from the same sample in a study of early T cells in non-severe SARS-CoV-2 infection (dated by TCRdb to 2020 to 2023). Library creation used 5' RACE. The sample was run on a NextSeq 500. Clones were called with MiXCR by TCRdb after fastp trimmed the public reads at Q25, and only in-frame beta chains were retained. Under each unique CDR3 protein, matching rows form one entry showing the most common genes and DNA. This sample has approximately 70,000 distinct CDR3 sequences in its table, and less than 12% of those were observed once. The top ten clonotypes cover around a sixth of the sample. Sequencing used whole blood, obtained at baseline. Receptors were obtained from an adult who was a healthcare worker with PCR-confirmed SARS-CoV-2 infection or an uninfected control (not recorded which).

The V call is TRBV20-1, the J call TRBJ2-7, with TRBD2 identical over 10 bases. Per germline, CDR1 DFQATT and CDR2 SNEGSKA (reference sequence). V lost 5 bases, J lost 7 bases, and 14 bases stayed unmatched. The CDR3 is 15 residues long. The CDR3 region is CSALRSGRARGEQYF. CDR3 nucleotides: TGCAGTGCTTTGAGGAGCGGGAGGGCCCGGGGGGAGCAGTACTTC.

The rearrangement uses TRBV29-1 and TRBJ2-5; D gene uncertain. This CDR3 is built from 12 residues. The V end was cut by 6 bases, the J end by 5 bases, with 13 bases between. The germline V gene encodes CDR1 SQVTM and CDR2 ANQGSEA. CDR3 in amino acids: CSVAWARETQYF. DNA of the CDR3: TGCAGCGTGGCATGGGCGCGCGAGACCCAGTACTTC.

This clonotype has more than one count but fewer than ten. The CDR3 region has the DNA TGTGCCAGCTCACCACCGCACATAACAGGGCCGGGGACCAAAAACATTCAGTACTTC. This encodes CASSPPHITGPGTKNIQYF. J is TRBJ2-4 and V is TRBV18; a weak D match, TRBD1 (6 bases). The germline V gene has CDR1 KGHSH and CDR2 LQKENI. The CDR3 consists of 19 residues. The V end was cut by 0 bases, the J end by 2 bases, with 20 bases between.

This clonotype has a handful of counts. The V gene is TRBV12-3 or TRBV12-4, the J gene TRBJ1-1; 11 nucleotides align to TRBD1. After removal of 5 bases from V and 0 bases from J, the junction contained 5 bases not matched to a gene. The CDR3 is 16 amino acids. The DNA for the CDR3 is TGTGCCAGCAGTACCCGGACAGGGGGCATGAACACTGAAGCTTTCTTT. Its translation: CASSTRTGGMNTEAFF.

This clonotype was counted many times. The chain carries TRBV6-2 or TRBV6-3 and TRBJ2-7, with D perhaps matching TRBD1 (5 bases). V gave up 8 bases and J gave up 3 bases, with 11 bases separating them. This CDR3 contains 12 residues. Germline V gene sequence: CDR1 MNHEY, CDR2 SVGEGT. The CDR3, as DNA: TGTGCCAGCCATGACAGATTCTACGAGCAGTACTTC. Its translation: CASHDRFYEQYF.